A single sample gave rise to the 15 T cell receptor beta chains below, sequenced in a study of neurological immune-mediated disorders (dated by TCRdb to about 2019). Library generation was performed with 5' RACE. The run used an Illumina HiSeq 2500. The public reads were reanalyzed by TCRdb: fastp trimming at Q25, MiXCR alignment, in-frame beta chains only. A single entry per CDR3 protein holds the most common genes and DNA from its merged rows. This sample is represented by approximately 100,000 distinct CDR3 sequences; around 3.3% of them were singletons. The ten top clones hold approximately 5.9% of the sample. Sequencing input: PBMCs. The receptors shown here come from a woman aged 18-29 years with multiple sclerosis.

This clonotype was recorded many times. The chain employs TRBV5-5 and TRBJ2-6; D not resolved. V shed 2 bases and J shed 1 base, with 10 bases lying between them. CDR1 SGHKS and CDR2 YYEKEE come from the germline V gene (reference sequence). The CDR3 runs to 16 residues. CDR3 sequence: CASSFDHASGANVLTF. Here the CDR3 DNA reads TGTGCCAGCAGCTTCGACCACGCTTCTGGGGCCAACGTCCTGACTTTC.

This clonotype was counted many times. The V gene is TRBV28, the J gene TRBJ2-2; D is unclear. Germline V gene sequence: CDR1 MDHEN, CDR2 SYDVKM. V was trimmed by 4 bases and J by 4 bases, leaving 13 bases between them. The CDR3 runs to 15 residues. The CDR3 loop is CASSSPLQITGELFF. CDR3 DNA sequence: TGTGCCAGCAGTTCCCCCCTGCAGATCACCGGGGAGCTGTTTTTT.

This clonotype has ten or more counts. For the CDR3, the DNA is TGTGCCAGCAGCCCCGGGACACGCACCGGGGAGCTGTTTTTT. Translated, it gives CASSPGTRTGELFF. The rearrangement joins TRBV2 to TRBJ2-2; perhaps TRBD1 as D (6 bases). The CDR3 contains 14 residues. V lost 6 bases and J lost 4, with 12 bases in between. Germline loops: CDR1 SNHLY, CDR2 FYNNEI.

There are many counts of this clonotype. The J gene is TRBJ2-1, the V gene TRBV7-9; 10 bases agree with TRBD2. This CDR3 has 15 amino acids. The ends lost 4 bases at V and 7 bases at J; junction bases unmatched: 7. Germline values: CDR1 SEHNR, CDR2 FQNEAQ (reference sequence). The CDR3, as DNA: TGTGCCAGCAGCTCCACTAGCGGGGTCTGGAATGAGCAGTTCTTC. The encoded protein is CASSSTSGVWNEQFF.

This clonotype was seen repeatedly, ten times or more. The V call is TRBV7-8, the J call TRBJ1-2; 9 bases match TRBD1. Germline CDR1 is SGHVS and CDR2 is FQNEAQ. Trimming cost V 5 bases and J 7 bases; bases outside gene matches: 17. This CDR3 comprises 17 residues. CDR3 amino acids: CASSPRTVGQGMVGYTF. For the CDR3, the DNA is TGTGCCAGCAGCCCCCGGACGGTTGGACAGGGGATGGTTGGCTACACCTTC.

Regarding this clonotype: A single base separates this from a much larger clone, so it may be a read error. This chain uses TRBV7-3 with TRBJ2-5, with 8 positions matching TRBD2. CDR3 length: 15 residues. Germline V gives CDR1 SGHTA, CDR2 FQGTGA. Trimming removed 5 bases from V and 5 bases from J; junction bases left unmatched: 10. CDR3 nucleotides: TGTGCCAGCAGCGACCGGGGGGGGTTTGGGGAGACCCAGTACTTC. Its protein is CASSDRGGFGETQYF.

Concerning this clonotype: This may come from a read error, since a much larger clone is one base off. The DNA for the CDR3 is TGCGCCAACAGCTTTAGTGGAGATACGCAGTATTTT. This translates into CANSFSGDTQYF. The chain has TRBV5-1 and TRBJ2-3, with D unresolved. Germline lookup yields CDR1 SGHRS and CDR2 YFSETQ. The CDR3 spans 12 residues.

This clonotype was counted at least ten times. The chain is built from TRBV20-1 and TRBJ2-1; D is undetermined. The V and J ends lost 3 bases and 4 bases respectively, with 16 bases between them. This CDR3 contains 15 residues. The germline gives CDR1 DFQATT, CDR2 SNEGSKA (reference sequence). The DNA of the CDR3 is TGCAGTGCTAGTGCTATAGAATTCGATTACAATGAGCAGTTCTTC. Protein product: CSASAIEFDYNEQFF.

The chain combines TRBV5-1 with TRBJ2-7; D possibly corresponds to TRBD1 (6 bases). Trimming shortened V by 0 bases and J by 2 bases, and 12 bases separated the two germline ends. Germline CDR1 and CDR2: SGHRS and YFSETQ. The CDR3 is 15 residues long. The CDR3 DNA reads TGCGCCAGCAGCTTGGAGACCGGGACAACCTACGAGCAGTACTTC. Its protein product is CASSLETGTTYEQYF.

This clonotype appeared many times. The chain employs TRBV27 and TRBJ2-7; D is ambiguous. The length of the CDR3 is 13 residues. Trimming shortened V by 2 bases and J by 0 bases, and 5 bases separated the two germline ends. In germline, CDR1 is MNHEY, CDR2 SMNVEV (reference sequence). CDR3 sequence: CASSLKDSYEQYF. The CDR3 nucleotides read TGTGCCAGCAGTTTAAAGGACTCCTACGAGCAGTACTTC.

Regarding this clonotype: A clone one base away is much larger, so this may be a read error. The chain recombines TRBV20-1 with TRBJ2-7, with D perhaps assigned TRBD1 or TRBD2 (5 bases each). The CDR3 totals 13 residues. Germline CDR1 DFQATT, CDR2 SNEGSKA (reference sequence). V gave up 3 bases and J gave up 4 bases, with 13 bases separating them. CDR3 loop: CSASVGDSYEQYF. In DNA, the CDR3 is TGCAGTGCTAGTGTGGGGGATAGTTACGAGCAGTACTTC.

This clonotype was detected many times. CDR3 sequence: CSATGQGGYGYTF. The CDR3, as DNA: TGCAGTGCCACGGGACAGGGAGGCTATGGCTACACCTTC. The V gene is TRBV20-1, the J gene TRBJ1-2; 9 positions agree with TRBD1. The CDR3 runs 13 residues. With V trimmed by 6 bases and J by 4 bases, 6 bases remained unmatched. CDR1 is DFQATT, CDR2 SNEGSKA, per germline (reference sequence).

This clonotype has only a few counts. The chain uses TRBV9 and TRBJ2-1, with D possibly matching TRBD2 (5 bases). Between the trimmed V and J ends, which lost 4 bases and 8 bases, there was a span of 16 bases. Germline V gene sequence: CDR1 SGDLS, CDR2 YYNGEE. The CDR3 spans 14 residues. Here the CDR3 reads CASSPKRSGYEQFF. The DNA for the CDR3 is TGTGCCAGCAGCCCAAAGCGGTCGGGCTATGAGCAGTTCTTC.

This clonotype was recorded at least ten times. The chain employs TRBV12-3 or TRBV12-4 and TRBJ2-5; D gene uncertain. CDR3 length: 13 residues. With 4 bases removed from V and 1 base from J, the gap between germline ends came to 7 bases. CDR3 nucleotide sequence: TGTGCCAGCAGTTCCTCGGGCCAAGAGACCCAGTACTTC. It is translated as CASSSSGQETQYF.

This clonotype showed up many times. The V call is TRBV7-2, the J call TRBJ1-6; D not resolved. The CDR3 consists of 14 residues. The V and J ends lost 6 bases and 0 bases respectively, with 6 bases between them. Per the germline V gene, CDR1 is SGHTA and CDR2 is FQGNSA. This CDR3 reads CASRRSSYNSPLHF. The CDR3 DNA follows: TGTGCCAGCAGACGGAGCTCCTATAATTCACCCCTCCACTTT.